This T cell receptor beta chain is from a study of blood T cell repertoires in COVID-19 (dated by TCRdb to between 2020 and 2021). Concerning the study at large: Samples covering the acute and convalescent phases of COVID-19 were provided by collaborators in the United States, Italy and Spain. The dataset comprised deeply sampled blood TCRbeta repertoires from subjects exposed to, actively infected with, or recovered from COVID-19. Where available, HLA class I and class II types were taken from metadata supplied by the sample provider and were not determined by assay-based typing. The prospective study material was composed of cDNA or gDNA derived from T cells, B-cell-depleted T cells, or PBMCs. Samples were obtained from the ongoing ImmuneRACE study (first 160 participants) and from about 1,300 subjects provided by 6 global collaborators. A freely available public database, intended as a resource for researchers studying the immune response to SARS-CoV-2, is where the repertoires were released. A de-identified subject ID, COVID-19 status, age in years and sex were almost always included in the sample metadata.

TCRbeta CDR3 regions were amplified from genomic DNA using the immunoSEQ Assay, a bias-controlled multiplex PCR. The original methods were these. Within the assay, amplification of reference gene primers was used to estimate how many nucleated cells each sample contained. Sequence reads were collapsed and filtered to measure the absolute abundance of every unique TCRbeta CDR3 rearrangement. For each sample, productive Simpson clonality was calculated by taking the square root of Simpson's diversity index across productive rearrangements. Entries here come from immuneACCESS through TCRdb and include only in-frame sequences with V and J called. Some clones fail to appear in such tables; in the studies checked, an unresolved V gene covers under half of the shortfall, and the cause of the remainder is unknown. The DNA gave D and trimming, while V, J and clone size come from that table. This sample comprises about 420,000 clones, roughly 90% of them detected only once. The biggest ten clones account for about 0.91% of the sample.

One collaborating source in Seattle enrolled patients while the patients were actively infected and followed the patients over time throughout the course of disease. Collaborating institutions collected whole blood in K2EDTA tubes following their own protocols. For TCRbeta analysis, collaborators shipped samples as frozen whole blood, isolated PBMCs, or DNA extracted from either of those sample types. The germline V gene gives CDR1 as SGDLS and CDR2 as YYNGEE. At the junction V is shortened by 4 bases and J by 0 bases, with 16 bases in between. There are 16 amino acids in the CDR3, from cysteine to phenylalanine inclusive. Only CDR3 DNA remains: 48 bases, in frame from the first base. On the study overall, not on this receptor specifically: The quantity of clinical and demographic metadata differed by source and by participant and was supplied without curation.

Concerning this clone itself: The clone's antigen remains unknown. It has no much larger one-base neighbor in the sample; base qualities were not kept.

This clonotype was sampled from a man between 18 and 35 years old with COVID-19, enrolled during active disease. Specimen: peripheral blood. The sequence is built from TRBV9 and TRBJ1-1; the D gene is perhaps TRBD1, on 6 matching bases. The DNA reads TGTGCCAGCAGCACGGGACAAAACCTTATGAACACTGAAGCTTTCTTT. Translated, it reads CASSTGQNLMNTEAFF.